This TCR beta chain was sequenced during a study of early T cells in non-severe SARS-CoV-2 infection. Individual cDNA molecules received unique molecular identifiers during library preparation. TCRdb analysed the 5' RACE reads with MiXCR anew, one entry per CDR3 protein. Of about 61,000 distinct CDR3 sequences in the sample, more than 10% are singletons; the top ten hold more than 0.9%. Whole-study findings and limits: Private and CD4 specificities were missed by VDJdb matching, which favored anti-spike CD8 responses.

The V gene's germline CDR1 is DFQATT and CDR2 SNEGSKA (reference sequence). The V end was cut by 7 bases, the J end by 3 bases, with 10 bases between. The CDR3 runs 12 residues. This clonotype was detected a few times. The antigen is unknown. The origin of this receptor is an adult who was a healthcare worker with PCR-confirmed SARS-CoV-2 infection or an uninfected control (not recorded which). The donor label of this sample is uncertain. The chain couples TRBV20-1 to TRBJ1-5; D is uncertain. The sequencing here drew on whole blood, taken at baseline. The CDR3 loop is CSGGRFNQPQHF. For the CDR3, the DNA is TGCAGTGGCGGCAGGTTCAATCAGCCCCAGCATTTT.